Listed here are 20 T cell receptor beta chains from one sample, sequenced in a study of T cell repertoires in cytomegalovirus infection. TCRdb passed the reads through MiXCR, listing each CDR3 protein once. The table lists 630,000 or so distinct CDR3 sequences, roughly a quarter of them singletons. Specimen: CD8+ T cells from PBMCs. The receptors originated from a human donor in good health (CMV status not recorded). Some clones in this sample may be carry-over from other donors' samples.

The chain joins TRBV5-5 to TRBJ2-3; maybe TRBD1 (6 bases). The CDR3 totals 16 residues. CDR1 and CDR2 from the germline V gene are SGHKS and YYEKEE (reference sequence). CDR3 nucleotide sequence: TGTGCTACTTTGTGGGGGCAGGGCCCGGTTGAAGATACGCAGTATTTT. It encodes CATLWGQGPVEDTQYF.

V is TRBV2 and J is TRBJ2-1, with TRBD2 matching over 13 bases. This CDR3 is 17 amino acids long. After removal of 10 bases from V and 7 bases from J, the junction contained 16 bases not matched to a gene. CDR1 and CDR2 (germline): SNHLY, FYNNEI. CDR3: CAILVRTSGGPLNEQFF. The CDR3 DNA follows: TGTGCCATCTTGGTCCGGACTAGCGGGGGCCCCTTGAATGAGCAGTTCTTC.

This clonotype was observed many times. The rearrangement joins TRBV6-1 to TRBJ2-1; possible D gene TRBD1, 6 bases. Germline assignment: CDR1 MNHNS and CDR2 SASEGT. The ends were cut back, 5 bases at V and 2 bases at J, with 16 bases in the middle. CDR3 length: 16 residues. CDR3 residues: CASSRLQGPTYNEQFF. The DNA of the CDR3 is TGTGCCAGCAGTCGCTTACAGGGCCCTACCTACAATGAGCAGTTCTTC.

This clonotype has at least ten counts. The rearrangement joins TRBV7-6 to TRBJ2-7, with 7 bases lining up with TRBD1. The CDR3 has 17 residues. The J segment lost 2 bases and the V segment lost 4 bases, leaving 14 bases of the junction unmatched. The V gene's germline CDR1 is SGHVS and CDR2 FNYEAQ. For the CDR3, the DNA is TGTGCCAGCAGCTCTTTTCTGGGGGACAGATCCACCTACGAGCAGTACTTC. This codes for CASSSFLGDRSTYEQYF.

This clonotype showed up just a few times. The rearrangement joins TRBV20-1 to TRBJ2-1; 9 bases map to TRBD2. The germline gives CDR1 DFQATT, CDR2 SNEGSKA (reference sequence). V lost 3 bases to trimming and J lost 9 bases; unmatched junction nucleotides: 6. This CDR3 contains 13 residues. Written as DNA, the CDR3 is TGCAGTGCTAGGGCGCTAGCGGGGCCTGAGCAGTTCTTC. Encoded protein: CSARALAGPEQFF.

This clonotype was detected only a few times. The chain joins TRBV6-5 to TRBJ1-1; tentative D call: TRBD1 (6 bases). V lost 2 bases and J 0 bases, leaving 10 bases between the germline ends. The CDR3 spans 15 residues. Germline CDR1 and CDR2: MNHEY and SVGAGI. The CDR3 here is CASSYRQDVNTEAFF. In DNA, the CDR3 is TGTGCCAGCAGTTACCGACAGGATGTGAACACTGAAGCTTTCTTT.

The CDR3, as DNA: TGTGCCAGCAGGGCCGACGTTAATGAGCAGTTCTTC. Its translation: CASRADVNEQFF. The genes are TRBV2 and TRBJ2-1; D remains ambiguous. Trimming removed 6 bases from V and 7 bases from J, with 10 bases in between. This CDR3 has 12 amino acids. Germline CDR1 reads SNHLY; CDR2 reads FYNNEI.

The V gene is TRBV10-3, the J gene TRBJ2-7; 9 bases are a match to TRBD1. CDR1 is ENHRY and CDR2 is SYGVKD in the germline V gene. Germline trimming cut 7 bases from V and 1 base from J; bases unmatched to any gene: 17. The CDR3 is made up of 18 amino acids. The CDR3 bases are TGTGCCATCACTACGATTCCTCCTGGACAGGGGCCATCCTACGAGCAGTACTTC. Its translation: CAITTIPPGQGPSYEQYF.

This clonotype was seen more than once but under ten times. This chain joins TRBV28 and TRBJ2-1, with 11 nucleotides matching TRBD1. This CDR3 spans 15 amino acids. Germline V gives CDR1 MDHEN, CDR2 SYDVKM. V gave up 5 bases and J gave up 7 bases; unmatched junction bases: 7. Here the CDR3 DNA reads TGTGCCAGCAGTAGGAGGACAGGGGGCAAGAATGAGCAGTTCTTC. It translates to CASSRRTGGKNEQFF.

At least ten counts were recorded for this clonotype. One end of the junction varies from germline; a read error may be responsible. The rearrangement uses TRBV27 and TRBJ2-3, with D uncertain. This CDR3 region has 13 residues. Per the germline V gene, CDR1 is MNHEY and CDR2 is SMNVEV (reference sequence). The CDR3 is CASSLSLTDTQYF. The DNA for the CDR3 is TGTGCCAGCAGCTTATCATTAACAGATACGCAGTATTTT.

This rearrangement joins TRBV4-2 to TRBJ2-5; TRBD1 is a possible D gene (6 bases). The CDR3 length is 15 residues. The germline gives CDR1 LGHNA, CDR2 YNFKEQ. V lost 2 bases, J lost 6 bases, and 16 bases lay in between. The CDR3 sequence is CASSQTGIAVQTQYF. In DNA, the CDR3 is TGTGCCAGCAGCCAAACAGGGATCGCGGTGCAGACCCAGTACTTC.

This clonotype was seen many times. CDR3 loop: CASSLSLFDRVEAFF. The CDR3 bases are TGTGCCAGCAGTTTATCCCTTTTCGACAGGGTTGAAGCTTTCTTT. The chain employs TRBV28 and TRBJ1-1; 7 bases fit TRBD1. The CDR3 is made up of 15 amino acids. Germline lookup yields CDR1 MDHEN and CDR2 SYDVKM. The trim removed 1 base at V and 7 bases at J, leaving 9 bases unmatched.

This chain joins TRBV5-6 and TRBJ2-1; TRBD1 matches 9 bases. This CDR3 has 13 residues. Germline CDR1 and CDR2: SGHDT and YYEEEE. Germline trimming cut 4 bases from V and 13 bases from J; bases unmatched to any gene: 9. The chain's CDR3 is CASSPQNRGPQFF. The CDR3 bases are TGTGCCAGCAGCCCACAAAACAGGGGGCCCCAGTTCTTC.

V is TRBV2 and J is TRBJ2-1; TRBD1 aligns across 8 bases. This CDR3 has 14 amino acids. Germline V gene lookup returns CDR1 SNHLY and CDR2 FYNNEI. V was clipped by 6 bases and J by 4 bases; unmatched bases: 5. The DNA for the CDR3 is TGTGCCAGCAGATCCGACAGGGGTTACAATGAGCAGTTCTTC. Translated, it gives CASRSDRGYNEQFF.

The chain has TRBV7-4 and TRBJ2-7; maybe TRBD2 (6 bases). The CDR3 contains 14 residues. Germline CDR1 reads SGHVT; CDR2 reads SQSDAQ. V was clipped by 5 bases and J by 7 bases, with 18 bases between them. In nucleotides, the CDR3 is TGTGCCAGCAGCCCCTTATCGGGGGTAAGGGAGCAGTACGTC. It translates to CASSPLSGVREQYV.

This chain uses TRBV6-2 or TRBV6-3 with TRBJ1-5, with unresolved D. V shed 4 bases and J shed 2 bases, with 18 bases lying between them. This CDR3 spans 17 amino acids. From germline, CDR1 is MNHEY and CDR2 SVGEGT. The CDR3 nucleotides are TGTGCCAGCAGTTTGGATCCGGGAACAATGGGCAATCAGCCCCAGCATTTT. Protein sequence: CASSLDPGTMGNQPQHF.

V usage is TRBV28 and J usage is TRBJ1-5; TRBD1 might be the D (6 bases). This CDR3 contains 17 residues. The V end lost 6 bases, the J end lost 2 bases, and 20 bases lay between the germline ends. CDR1 is MDHEN, CDR2 SYDVKM, per germline. The CDR3 sequence: CASRPGHNFGGNQPQHF. CDR3 bases: TGTGCCAGCAGGCCGGGACATAATTTCGGGGGCAATCAGCCCCAGCATTTT.

The V and J genes are TRBV15 and TRBJ2-3; D is possibly TRBD1 (5 bases). The CDR3 contains 15 residues. CDR1 and CDR2 (germline): LNHNV, YYDKDF (reference sequence). Deletions cut 7 bases from V and 2 bases from J, with 16 bases between. For the CDR3, the DNA is TGTGCCACCACCAAATCTAAGGGGCTCACAGATACGCAGTATTTT. This sequence encodes CATTKSKGLTDTQYF. The variable domain in full, completed from reference TRBV15 and TRBJ2-3, reads DAMVIQNPRYQVTQFGKPVTLSCSQTLNHNVMYWYQQKSSQAPKLLFHYYDKDFNNEADTPDNFQSRRPNTSFCFLDIRSPGLGDTAMYLCATTKSKGLTDTQYFGPGTRLTVL.

This clonotype was observed at least ten times. The chain combines TRBV28 with TRBJ2-3, with 10 bases matching TRBD1. The length of the CDR3 is 14 residues. With 5 bases clipped from V and 5 bases from J, the junction kept 4 bases outside the gene matches. Germline loops: CDR1 MDHEN, CDR2 SYDVKM. This CDR3 reads CASSRDRGGDTQYF. DNA of the CDR3: TGTGCCAGCAGTAGGGACAGGGGAGGAGATACGCAGTATTTT.

This chain connects TRBV19 to TRBJ2-2; 7 positions match TRBD2. Per the germline V gene, CDR1 is LNHDA and CDR2 is SQIVND (reference sequence). The CDR3 is made up of 17 amino acids. V shed 0 bases, J shed 5 bases, and the junction held 9 bases outside the gene matches. CDR3 region: CASSIDLGGIWTGELFF. The CDR3 bases are TGTGCCAGTAGTATAGATTTGGGGGGGATTTGGACCGGGGAGCTGTTTTTT. The complete variable domain, with remaining parts taken from reference TRBV19 and TRBJ2-2, reads DGGITQSPKYLFRKEGQNVTLSCEQNLNHDAMYWYRQDPGQGLRLIYYSQIVNDFQKGDIAEGYSVSREKKESFPLTVTSAQKNPTAFYLCASSIDLGGIWTGELFFGEGSRLTVL.